This T cell receptor (beta chain) was documented in a study of PD-1 blockade in classical Hodgkin lymphoma. Study in general: Nivolumab dosing for patients was 3 mg/kg, administered intravenously every 2 weeks. Study-wide results and limits: Patients starting nivolumab under 1 year after ASCT were excluded. By C4D1 there was a significant rise in CD4+ TCR diversity but not in CD8+ TCR diversity.

Relapse was seen in all patients after autologous stem cell transplantation, and brentuximab vedotin exposure was variable. Losses at the gene ends were 7 bases for V and 5 bases for J; bases not matched to a gene: 11. CDR1 and CDR2 (germline): SGDLS, YYNGEE. The CDR3 length is 15 residues. Generated by immunoSEQ multiplex PCR, the TCRdb table keeps only in-frame clones and is missing some. The table has approximately 59,000 clones, approximately 90% seen once. A remark on this clone: Its cognate antigen is unknown.

The chain uses TRBV9 and TRBJ2-7; TRBD2 matches 11 bases. The receptor comes from a human donor with classical Hodgkin lymphoma. Specimen: peripheral blood mononuclear cells (PBMCs), collected before the second cycle of nivolumab. The CDR3 sequence: CASGGLTSGIDEQYF. The CDR3 DNA sequence: TGTGCCAGCGGCGGATTGACTAGCGGGATTGACGAGCAGTACTTC.